This TCR beta chain stems from a study of shared clonotypes between healthy human individuals. The study's findings and limits: In this cohort, only blood was sampled, and tissue repertoires likely differ.

Ten immunoSEQ deep assay plates were used to sequence unsorted PBMC DNA. Using immunoSEQ multiplex PCR, the repertoire was profiled, and TCRdb retains in-frame clones only, with some absent. Of 450,000 to 550,000 clones in the sample, 79% are singletons; the top ten hold 10% to 15%. The CDR3 contains 11 residues. The germline gives CDR1 MDHEN, CDR2 SYDVKM. Trimming left V 7 bases short and J 5 bases short, with 9 bases between. Only a few counts were recorded for this clone. No antigen is known for it. Study donors comprised healthy, HIV-negative adults devoid of recent acute infection or vaccination. This receptor was obtained from a woman aged 40-49 years in good health. Some clones in this sample may be carry-over from other donors' samples. The chain joins TRBV28 to TRBJ2-7, with no clear D. Input material: PBMCs. The chain's CDR3 is CASTLGHEQYF. The CDR3 DNA is TGTGCCAGCACCCTCGGTCACGAGCAGTACTTC.